One and the same sample provided the 6 T cell receptor beta chains below, sequenced in a study of a mutant IDH1 vaccine in newly diagnosed glioma. Using immunoSEQ multiplex PCR, the repertoire was profiled, and TCRdb retains in-frame clones only, with some absent. The sample lists about 34,000 clones, about 83% occurring once. Regarding time point: week 47, end of study. Vaccination used 300 ug of mutant IDH1 20-mer peptide per dose, with topical imiquimod. Antigens of these TCRs are unknown. Sequencing used PBMCs, obtained from a glioma patient whose treatment included an IDH1 peptide vaccine. The source is a woman aged 25-40 years with glioma.

This clone was counted a single time. The rearrangement joins TRBV7-2 to TRBJ1-4; unclear D gene. The CDR3 has 11 residues. CDR1 and CDR2 (germline): SGHTA, FQGNSA. V was pared by 3 bases and J by 9 bases, with 5 bases between. The CDR3, as DNA: TGTGCCAGCAGCTTTTCCCAAAAACTGTTTTTT. Translating it yields CASSFSQKLFF.

The chain employs TRBV4-2 and TRBJ1-4; 7 bases line up with TRBD1. The length of the CDR3 is 17 residues. V was clipped by 2 bases and J by 0 bases; unmatched bases: 6. Germline-derived CDR1 and CDR2 are LGHNA and YNFKEQ. CDR3 amino acids: CASSQLGTATTNEKLFF. In DNA, the CDR3 is TGTGCCAGCAGCCAATTGGGGACAGCAACAACTAATGAAAAACTGTTTTTT.

The V call is TRBV5-4, the J call TRBJ2-6; D is undetermined. Germline loops: CDR1 SGHNT, CDR2 YYREEE (reference sequence). With 2 bases removed from V and 0 bases from J, the gap between germline ends came to 12 bases. This CDR3 spans 17 amino acids. CDR3 coding DNA: TGTGCCAGCAGCTTTCCCCCGCGCGTCTCTGGGGCCAACGTCCTGACTTTC. It is translated as CASSFPPRVSGANVLTF.

A single count supports this clone. This chain links TRBV2 with TRBJ1-2, with a tentative D call TRBD1 (6 bases). Per the germline V gene, CDR1 is SNHLY and CDR2 is FYNNEI. The CDR3 loop spans 17 amino acids. V was shortened by 5 bases and J by 3 bases, with 22 bases between the two germline ends. The CDR3 sequence: CASSSTVRGARDYGYTF. CDR3 bases: TGTGCCAGCAGTTCCACCGTCCGGGGGGCAAGGGACTATGGCTACACCTTC.

J is TRBJ2-5 and V is TRBV10-3; 7 bases fit TRBD1. V lost 7 bases and J lost 5; bases outside the gene matches: 4. In germline, CDR1 is ENHRY, CDR2 SYGVKD. The CDR3 covers 12 residues. The CDR3 here is CAIKGAGETQYF. For the CDR3, the DNA is TGTGCCATCAAGGGGGCCGGGGAGACCCAGTACTTC.

A few counts support this clone. The chain recombines TRBV30 with TRBJ1-5; D unclear. V was pared by 4 bases and J by 4 bases, with 11 bases between. The CDR3 consists of 13 residues. The germline V gene has CDR1 GTSNPN and CDR2 SVGIG (reference sequence). DNA of the CDR3: TGTGCCTGGACTGAAGGGAATAATCAGCCCCAGCATTTT. The encoded protein is CAWTEGNNQPQHF.